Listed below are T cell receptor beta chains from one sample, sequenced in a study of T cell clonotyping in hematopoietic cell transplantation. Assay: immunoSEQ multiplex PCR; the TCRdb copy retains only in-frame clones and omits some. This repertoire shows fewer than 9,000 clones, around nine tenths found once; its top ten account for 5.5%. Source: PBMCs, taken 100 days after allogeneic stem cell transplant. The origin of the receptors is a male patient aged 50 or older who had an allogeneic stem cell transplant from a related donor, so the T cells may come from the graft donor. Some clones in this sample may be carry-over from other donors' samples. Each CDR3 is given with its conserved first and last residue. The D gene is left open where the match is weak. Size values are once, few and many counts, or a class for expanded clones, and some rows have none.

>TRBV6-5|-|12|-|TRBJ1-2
CASKADNYGYTF
TGTGCCAGCAAAGCAGATAACTATGGCTACACCTTC
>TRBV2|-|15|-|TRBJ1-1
CASRGRTDWNTEAFF
TGTGCCAGCAGAGGAAGGACAGACTGGAACACCGAAGCTTTCTTT
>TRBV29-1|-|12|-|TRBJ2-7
CSVEDLGYEQYF
TGCAGCGTTGAAGATCTTGGGTACGAGCAGTACTTC
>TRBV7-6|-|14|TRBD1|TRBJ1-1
CASSVTGGSTEAFF
TGTGCCAGCAGCGTCACAGGGGGGAGCACTGAAGCTTTCTTT
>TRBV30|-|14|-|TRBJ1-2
CAWSRGGGSHGYTF
TGTGCCTGGAGTAGGGGTGGGGGCAGCCATGGCTACACCTTC
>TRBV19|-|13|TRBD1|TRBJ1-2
CASSITQGSGYTF
TGTGCCAGTAGTATAACACAGGGGTCTGGCTACACCTTC
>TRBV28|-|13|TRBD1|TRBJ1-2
CASRTGGLHGYTF
TGTGCCAGCCGGACAGGGGGTTTGCATGGCTACACCTTC
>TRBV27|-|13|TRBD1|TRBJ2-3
CASRTGAVDTQYF
TGTGCCAGCAGGACAGGGGCGGTAGATACGCAGTATTTT
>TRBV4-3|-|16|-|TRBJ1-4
CASSLLKGGTNEKLFF
TGCGCCAGCAGCCTTTTGAAGGGGGGAACTAATGAAAAACTGTTTTTT
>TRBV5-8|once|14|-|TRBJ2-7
CASSLTGTIYEQYF
TGTGCCAGCAGCTTAACAGGAACTATTTACGAGCAGTACTTC
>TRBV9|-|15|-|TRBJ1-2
CASTPWGGAKSGYTF
TGTGCCAGCACCCCGTGGGGGGGCGCGAAGTCCGGCTACACCTTC
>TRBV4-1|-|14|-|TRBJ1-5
CASSAGTLAQPQHF
TGCGCCAGCAGCGCCGGGACTTTGGCTCAGCCCCAGCATTTT
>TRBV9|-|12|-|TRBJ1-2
CASSGANYGYTF
TGTGCCAGCAGCGGGGCTAACTATGGCTACACCTTC
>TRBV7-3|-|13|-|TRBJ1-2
CASSFGGIYGYTF
TGTGCCAGCAGCTTCGGGGGGATCTATGGCTACACCTTC
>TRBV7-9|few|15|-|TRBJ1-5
CASSPEGDSNQPQHF
TGTGCCAGCAGCCCCGAGGGGGATAGCAATCAGCCCCAGCATTTT
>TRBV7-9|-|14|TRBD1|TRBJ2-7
CASSTGTGSYEQYF
TGTGCCAGCAGCACCGGGACAGGGAGTTACGAGCAGTACTTC
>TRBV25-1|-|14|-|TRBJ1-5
CASSEPQGNQPQHF
TGTGCCAGCAGTGAGCCTCAGGGAAATCAGCCCCAGCATTTT
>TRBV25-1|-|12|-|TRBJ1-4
CASSELGEKLFF
TGTGCCAGCAGTGAATTGGGTGAAAAACTGTTTTTT
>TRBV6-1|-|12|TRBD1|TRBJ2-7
CASRIDRDEQYF
TGTGCCAGCAGAATAGACAGGGACGAGCAGTACTTC
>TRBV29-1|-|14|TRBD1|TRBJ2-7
CSVGRGQAAYEQYF
TGCAGCGTTGGAAGGGGACAGGCAGCCTACGAGCAGTACTTC
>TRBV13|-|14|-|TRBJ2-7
CASSLNYDPYEQYF
TGTGCCAGCAGCTTAAACTACGACCCCTACGAGCAGTACTTC
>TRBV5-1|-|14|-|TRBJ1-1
CASSLWGDNTEAFF
TGCGCCAGCAGCTTGTGGGGTGACAACACTGAAGCTTTCTTT
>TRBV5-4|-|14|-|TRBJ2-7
CASSLVAGAGEQYF
TGTGCCAGCAGCTTGGTCGCAGGGGCGGGCGAGCAGTACTTC
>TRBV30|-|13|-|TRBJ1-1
CAWRLGGRAEAFF
TGTGCCTGGAGGCTAGGGGGTAGGGCTGAAGCTTTCTTT
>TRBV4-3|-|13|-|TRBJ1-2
CASSPSGRYGYTF
TGCGCCAGCAGCCCATCGGGACGCTATGGCTACACCTTC
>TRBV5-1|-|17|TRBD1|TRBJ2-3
CASSRGTGTFSTDTQYF
TGCGCCAGCAGCCGCGGGACAGGGACTTTTAGCACAGATACGCAGTATTTT
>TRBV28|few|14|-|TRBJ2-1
CASSSSGVYNEQFF
TGTGCCAGCAGTTCATCTGGAGTCTACAATGAGCAGTTCTTC
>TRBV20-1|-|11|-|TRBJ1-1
CSATPRSEAFF
TGCAGTGCTACCCCTAGGTCTGAAGCTTTCTTT
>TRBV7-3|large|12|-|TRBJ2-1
CASSYGNNEQFF
TGTGCCAGCAGCTACGGTAACAATGAGCAGTTCTTC
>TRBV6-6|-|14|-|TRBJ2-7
CASSYYTNSYEQYF
TGTGCCAGCAGTTACTACACCAACTCCTACGAGCAGTACTTC
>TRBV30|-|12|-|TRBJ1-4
CAFQGPEEKLFF
TGTGCCTTTCAGGGACCCGAGGAAAAACTGTTTTTT
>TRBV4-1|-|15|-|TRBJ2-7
CASSQARGGSYEQYF
TGCGCCAGCAGCCAAGCCCGTGGAGGGTCCTACGAGCAGTACTTC
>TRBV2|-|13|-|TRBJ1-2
CASSVGGNYGYTF
TGTGCCAGCAGTGTAGGGGGGAACTATGGCTACACCTTC
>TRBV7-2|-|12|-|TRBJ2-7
CASSFRLGEQYF
TGTGCCAGCAGCTTCCGCCTCGGCGAGCAGTACTTC
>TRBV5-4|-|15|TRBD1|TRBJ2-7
CASSPGGTGVNEQYF
TGTGCCAGCAGCCCCGGCGGGACAGGGGTGAACGAGCAGTACTTC
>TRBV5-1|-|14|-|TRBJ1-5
CASSLDSLNQPQHF
TGCGCCAGCAGCTTGGACAGCCTCAATCAGCCCCAGCATTTT
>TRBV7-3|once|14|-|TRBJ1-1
CASSGLSANTEAFF
TGTGCCAGCAGTGGGCTTTCGGCGAACACTGAAGCTTTCTTT
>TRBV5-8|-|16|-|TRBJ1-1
CASSWPLGQIYTEAFF
TGTGCCAGCAGCTGGCCGCTCGGACAGATATACACTGAAGCTTTCTTT
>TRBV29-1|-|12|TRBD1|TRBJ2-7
CSVGQGDYEQYF
TGCAGCGTTGGACAGGGAGACTACGAGCAGTACTTC
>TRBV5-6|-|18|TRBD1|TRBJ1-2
CASSLGPQGQEVGYGYTF
TGTGCCAGCAGCTTGGGCCCTCAGGGACAGGAGGTAGGCTATGGCTACACCTTC